The clone carrying this T cell receptor (beta chain) was observed at least ten times. What it recognizes is unknown. Treg sorting used a CD4+CD25+CD127-/low gate. Semi-nested PCR with Nested Universal Primer A followed constant-region reverse priming of full-length variable regions. TCRdb used MiXCR to reprocess the 5' RACE reads, holding one entry per CDR3 protein. The table records fewer than 13,000 distinct CDR3 sequences, roughly a sixth of them present only once. Notes on the study in general: Tumor Tregs overlapped most with tumor, then blood, naive CD4+ cells.

This clonotype originated in a female donor with breast cancer. The sample comprised Tregs sorted from a lymph node.

The CDR3 loop is CASVSAGQGSNEQFF. The CDR3 DNA reads TGTGCCAGCGTAAGCGCGGGACAGGGGTCCAATGAGCAGTTCTTC. This chain links TRBV27 with TRBJ2-1; 10 bases map to TRBD1. The germline gives CDR1 MNHEY, CDR2 SMNVEV (reference sequence). V lost 8 bases, J lost 6 bases, and 10 bases stayed unmatched. This CDR3 is 15 amino acids long.